This paragraph reports one TCR beta chain. The data originate from a study of blood T cell repertoires in COVID-19. About the research overall: COVID-19 samples, acute and convalescent, were from the United States, Italy and Spain.

In the original analysis: By means of reference gene primer amplification, nucleated cell counts were estimated. The method was immunoSEQ multiplex PCR; TCRdb's version includes in-frame clones alone and lacks a portion of them. V and J calls and clone size are those listed in that table; D and trimming were worked out from the DNA. The data show about 200,000 clones, around 83% seen once. The CDR3 is made up of 13 amino acids. V lost 2 bases and J lost 4, with 9 bases in between. CDR1 is GTSNPN and CDR2 is SVGIG in the germline V gene (reference sequence). While infection was still active, Seattle patients were enrolled and then followed longitudinally.

The source is a woman over 75 with COVID-19, enrolled during active disease. Sequencing input: peripheral blood. This chain connects TRBV30 to TRBJ1-5; D not certain. CDR3 loop: CAWSPSGNQPQHF. The CDR3 nucleotides are TGTGCCTGGAGTCCCTCGGGAAATCAGCCCCAGCATTTT.